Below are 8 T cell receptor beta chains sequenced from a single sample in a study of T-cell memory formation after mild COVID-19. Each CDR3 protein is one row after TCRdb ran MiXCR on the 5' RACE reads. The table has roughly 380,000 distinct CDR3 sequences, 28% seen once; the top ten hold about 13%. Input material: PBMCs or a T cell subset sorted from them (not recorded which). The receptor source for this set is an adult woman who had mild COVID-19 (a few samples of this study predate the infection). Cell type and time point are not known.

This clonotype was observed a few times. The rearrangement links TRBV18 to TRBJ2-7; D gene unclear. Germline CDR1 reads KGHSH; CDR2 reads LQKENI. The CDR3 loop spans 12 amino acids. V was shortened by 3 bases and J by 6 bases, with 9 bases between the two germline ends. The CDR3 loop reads CASSPDGREQYF. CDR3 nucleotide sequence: TGTGCCAGCTCACCCGACGGACGCGAGCAGTACTTC.

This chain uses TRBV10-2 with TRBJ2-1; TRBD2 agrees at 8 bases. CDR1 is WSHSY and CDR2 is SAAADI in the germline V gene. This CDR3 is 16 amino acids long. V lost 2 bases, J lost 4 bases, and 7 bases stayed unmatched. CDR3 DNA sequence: TGCGCCAGCAGTGAGATAACGGGAGGGCTGTACAATGAGCAGTTCTTC. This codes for CASSEITGGLYNEQFF.

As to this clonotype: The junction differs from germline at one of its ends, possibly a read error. CDR3 nucleotide sequence: TGCAGTGTTAGAGGCAGGGGGGAGGTGGAAGCTTTCTTT. This encodes CSVRGRGEVEAFF. This chain connects TRBV20-1 to TRBJ1-1; 7 nucleotides agree with TRBD1. CDR3 length equals 13 residues. Germline V gene lookup returns CDR1 DFQATT and CDR2 SNEGSKA (reference sequence).

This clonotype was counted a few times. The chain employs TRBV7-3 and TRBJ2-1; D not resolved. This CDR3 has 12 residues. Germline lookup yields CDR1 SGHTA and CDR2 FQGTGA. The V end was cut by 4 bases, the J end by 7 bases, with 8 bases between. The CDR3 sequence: CASSSVGNEQFF. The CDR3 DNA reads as TGTGCCAGCAGCTCCGTGGGTAATGAGCAGTTCTTC.

CDR3 nucleotide sequence: TGTGCCAGCAGCCACATACTAGCGGGCGAAGAGACCCAGTACTTC. Translated, it gives CASSHILAGEETQYF. The chain uses TRBV3-1 and TRBJ2-5, with 9 bases identical to TRBD2. V shed 3 bases, J shed 3 bases, and the junction held 5 bases outside the gene matches. This CDR3 has 15 residues. The germline gives CDR1 LGHDT, CDR2 YNNKEL (reference sequence).

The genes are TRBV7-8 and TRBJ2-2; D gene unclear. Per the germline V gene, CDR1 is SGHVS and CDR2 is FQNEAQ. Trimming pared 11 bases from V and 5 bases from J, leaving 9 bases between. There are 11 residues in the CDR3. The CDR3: CAQQVTGELFF. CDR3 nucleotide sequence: TGTGCCCAGCAGGTTACCGGGGAGCTGTTTTTT. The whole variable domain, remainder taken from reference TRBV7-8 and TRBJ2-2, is GAGVSQSPRYKVAKRGQDVALRCDPISGHVSLFWYQQALGQGPEFLTYFQNEAQLDKSGLPSDRFFAERPEGSVSTLKIQRTQQEDSAVYLCAQQVTGELFFGEGSRLTVL.

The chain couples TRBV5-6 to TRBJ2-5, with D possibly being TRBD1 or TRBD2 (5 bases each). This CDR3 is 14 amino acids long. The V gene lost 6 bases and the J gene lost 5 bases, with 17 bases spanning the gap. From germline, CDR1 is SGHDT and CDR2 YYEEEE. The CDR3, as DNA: TGTGCCAGCACCGTCCGCTTGGGGACCGAGACCCAGTACTTC. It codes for CASTVRLGTETQYF.

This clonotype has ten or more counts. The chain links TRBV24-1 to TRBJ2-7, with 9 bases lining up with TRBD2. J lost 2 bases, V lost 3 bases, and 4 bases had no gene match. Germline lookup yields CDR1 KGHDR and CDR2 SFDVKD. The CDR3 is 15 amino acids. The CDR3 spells CATSDAGGLAYEQYF. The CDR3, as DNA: TGTGCCACCAGTGATGCGGGAGGGCTCGCCTACGAGCAGTACTTC.